The source of this T cell receptor beta chain is a study of blood T cell repertoires in COVID-19. Germline CDR1 is LNHDA and CDR2 is SQIVND (reference sequence). The trim removed 4 bases at V and 4 bases at J, leaving 5 bases unmatched. The CDR3 length is 14 residues. The protocol was immunoSEQ multiplex PCR, while the TCRdb copy is restricted to in-frame clones and leaves out a portion. The sample holds approximately 38,000 clones; over 80% are singletons and the top ten take 7% to 8.5%. The sequencing input was peripheral blood. This clonotype was sampled from a human donor in a cohort sampled during active COVID-19. The V gene is TRBV19, the J gene TRBJ1-2; TRBD1 agrees at 8 bases. CDR3 bases: TGTGCCAGTAGTACCGGGACAGGAGTCTATGGCTACACCTTC. It translates to CASSTGTGVYGYTF.